Reported below is one T cell receptor (beta chain). Its antigen remains unknown. Axillary draining lymph nodes of breast cancer patients supplied the node samples. TCRdb processed the multiplex PCR reads anew with MiXCR; each CDR3 protein has one entry. The sample lists approximately 230,000 distinct CDR3 sequences, 30% to 35% occurring once. CDR3 size: 15 residues. Germline CDR1 and CDR2: MNHNS and SASEGT. The J segment lost 0 bases and the V segment lost 6 bases, leaving 8 bases of the junction unmatched. This record comes from a study of breast tumors, draining lymph nodes, adjacent tissues. Study-wide results and limits: Data fit most tumor T cells coming from lymph node, expanding in tumor.

The chain couples TRBV6-1 to TRBJ2-7; 7 nucleotides agree with TRBD1. The receptor's source is a female donor with breast cancer. Some clones in this sample may be carry-over from other donors' samples. Sequenced: axillary lymph node tissue. For the CDR3, the DNA is TGTGCCAGCAGCGGCACAGGGGCTCGCTCCTACGAGCAGTACTTC. This sequence encodes CASSGTGARSYEQYF.